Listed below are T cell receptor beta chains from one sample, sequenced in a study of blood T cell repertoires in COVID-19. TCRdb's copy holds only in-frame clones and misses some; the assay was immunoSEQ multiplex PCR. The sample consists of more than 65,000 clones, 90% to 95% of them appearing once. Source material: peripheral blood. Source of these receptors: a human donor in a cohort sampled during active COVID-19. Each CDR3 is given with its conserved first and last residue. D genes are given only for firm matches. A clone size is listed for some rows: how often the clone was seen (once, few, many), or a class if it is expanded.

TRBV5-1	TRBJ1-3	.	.	TGCGCCAGCAGAGAAGACAGCTTCTCTGGAAACACCATATATTTT	CASREDSFSGNTIYF
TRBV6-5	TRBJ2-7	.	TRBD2	TGTGCCAGCAGTTTAGCGGGGGGATCCTACGAGCAGTACTTC	CASSLAGGSYEQYF
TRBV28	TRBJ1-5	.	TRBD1	TGTGCCAGCAGTTTAGTGGACAGGGGGAGCAATCAGCCCCAGCATTTT	CASSLVDRGSNQPQHF
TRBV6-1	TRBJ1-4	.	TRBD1	TGTGCCAGCAGTGAAAGTTTAGGGGGCGGTAATGAAAAACTGTTTTTT	CASSESLGGGNEKLFF
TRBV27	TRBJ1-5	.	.	TGTGCCAGCAGTTTTCCGGGACAGCCCCAGCATTTT	CASSFPGQPQHF
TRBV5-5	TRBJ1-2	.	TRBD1	TGTGCCAGCAGCCCGGGACAGGGCGATTATGGCTACACCTTC	CASSPGQGDYGYTF
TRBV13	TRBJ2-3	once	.	TGTGCCAGCAGCTTGGGGCAGATCACAGATACGCAGTATTTT	CASSLGQITDTQYF
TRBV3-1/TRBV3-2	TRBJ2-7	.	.	TGTGCCAGCATCAATGCTGCGGCACCCTACGAGCAGTACTTC	CASINAAAPYEQYF
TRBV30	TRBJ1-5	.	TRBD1	TGTGCCTGGACCCGGGGACAGAGCAATCAGCCCCAGCATTTT	CAWTRGQSNQPQHF
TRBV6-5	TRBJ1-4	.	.	TGTGCCAGCAGGGACCGAGGGGGGGGTGAAAAACTGTTTTTT	CASRDRGGGEKLFF
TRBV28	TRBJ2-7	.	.	TGTGCCAGCAGGGGCGACCTTCTGGAGTACTTC	CASRGDLLEYF
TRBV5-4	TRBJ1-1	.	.	TGTGCCAGCAGCCGCGGGACGAACACTGAAGCTTTCTTT	CASSRGTNTEAFF
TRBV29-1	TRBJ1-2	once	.	TGCAGCGTTGGTAGGGGATGGAACTATGGCTACACCTTC	CSVGRGWNYGYTF
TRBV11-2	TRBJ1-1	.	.	TGTGCCAGCAGCCCAAGAAGGGAGGGTTGGGCGAACACTGAAGCTTTCTTT	CASSPRREGWANTEAFF
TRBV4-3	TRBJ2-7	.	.	TGCGCCAGCAGCCAAGATACGGGAAGCTACTACGAGCAGTACTTC	CASSQDTGSYYEQYF